A single T cell receptor (beta chain) is shown here with its context. The antigen is unknown. Primers: 60 Vbeta forward and 13 Jbeta reverse. Sequenced by immunoSEQ multiplex PCR; TCRdb stores in-frame clones only, minus some. Altogether some 190,000 clones are present, around 80% being singletons, with the ten largest covering less than 2%. These data are taken from a study of cytomegalovirus exposure and HLA in healthy donors. Study results and caveats: There were several of the most significant clusters that appeared linked to common viral pathogens in a later analysis. The study found most TCR sequences rare, yet found some public TCRs in many donors. Most likely, a cluster of highly shared sequence variants arose as a sequencing artifact. In presence/absence analyses, roughly uniform sequencing depth across donors was assumed.

Sequenced material: PBMCs. This receptor was obtained from a man aged 35 to 55 in good health and CMV-seronegative.

CDR3 DNA: TGTGCCAGCAGCTTAAAGGGGTCTCCCGACCGAATCTACGAGCAGTACTTC. Translated: CASSLKGSPDRIYEQYF. This chain joins TRBV7-2 and TRBJ2-7, with a weak D call TRBD1 (5 bases). V gave up 2 bases and J gave up 3 bases, with 20 bases separating them. The CDR3 consists of 17 residues. Germline loops: CDR1 SGHTA, CDR2 FQGNSA.